This T cell receptor (beta chain) originates from a study of blood T cell repertoires in COVID-19. Across the study: Spain, Italy and the United States supplied samples that represented acute and convalescent COVID-19. Nucleic acid was either cDNA or gDNA, and it came from T cells, B-cell-depleted T cells, or PBMCs.

Cohorts were assigned according to the clinical history that participants reported. Trimming removed 5 bases at V and 4 bases at J, with 20 bases between. From germline, CDR1 is SGHTA and CDR2 FQGNSA. This CDR3 has 16 residues. Assay: immunoSEQ multiplex PCR; the TCRdb copy retains only in-frame clones and omits some. The repertoire holds roughly 240,000 clones, about 82% seen once, with approximately 2.1% in the top ten. This TCR was recovered from a woman in her fifties or sixties who had recovered from COVID-19. V is TRBV7-2 and J is TRBJ2-5, with a possible D match to TRBD2 (6 bases). The sequenced sample consisted of PBMCs or T cells enriched from blood (not recorded which). CDR3 loop: CASSQGPQGGGETQYF. In DNA form, the CDR3 reads TGTGCCAGCAGCCAGGGACCGCAGGGAGGTGGAGAGACCCAGTACTTC.